This TCR beta chain was found in a study of T cell repertoires in cytomegalovirus infection. Study details: Based on public TCR beta signatures, there were indications of CMV infection and of a matching HLA type. Findings and limits, study-wide: It was HLA-C-restricted CMV-specific TCR beta clonotypes that dominated the response ex vivo.

This clonotype has ten or more counts. Its antigen is not identified. In TCRdb, the reads were re-called with MiXCR into one record per CDR3 protein. Among approximately 110,000 distinct CDR3 sequences listed, roughly 32% were seen once. The V and J ends lost 5 bases and 0 bases respectively, with 14 bases between them. The CDR3 extends over 16 amino acids. Germline V gene data show CDR1 as SGHAT and CDR2 as FQDESV (reference sequence). The material was CD8+ T cells from cultured PBMCs, obtained from culture after CMV antigen stimulation. The V gene is TRBV11-1, the J gene TRBJ2-1; a possible D gene is TRBD1 (5 bases). This TCR was recovered from a human donor in good health (CMV status not recorded). Some clones in this sample may be carry-over from other donors' samples. This CDR3 reads CASSPGHLSSYNEQFF. The CDR3 coding sequence is TGTGCCAGCAGCCCTGGACACCTCAGCTCCTACAATGAGCAGTTCTTC.